The present entry profiles one T cell receptor (beta chain) with its context. Its antigen is still unknown. TCRdb keeps only in-frame clones here, not all; method: immunoSEQ multiplex PCR. The top ten hold 4.5% to 7% of the sample, which has 200,000 to 250,000 clones, 75% to 90% seen once. The sample comes from a study of cytomegalovirus exposure and HLA in healthy donors. Overall study context: A later analysis reported the approximately 120 validation repertoires used the same platform as the approximately 670 first-cohort repertoires. Regarding the study as a whole: TCR sequences were mostly rare, though some public TCRs occurred in many donors. According to a later analysis, TCR clusters from the first cohort tended to co-occur in the 120 or so validation repertoires.

Trimming shortened V by 6 bases and J by 2 bases, and 13 bases separated the two germline ends. Germline CDR1 KGHSH, CDR2 LQKENI. CDR3 size: 14 residues. The gene calls are TRBV18 and TRBJ2-5; D is unclear. This TCR came from a woman aged 18-29 years in good health and CMV-seronegative. Input material: PBMCs. The CDR3 DNA is TGTGCCAGCTCGAAGGATATCTCTCAAGAGACCCAGTACTTC. Translated: CASSKDISQETQYF.